This TCR beta chain comes out of a study of long-term antiretroviral therapy in people with HIV. CDR3 length equals 16 residues. Trimming left V 4 bases short and J 2 bases short, with 15 bases between. Germline lookup yields CDR1 SGDLS and CDR2 YYNGEE. This clone is classed as large. Run at survey level, the immunoSEQ assay was version v3.0. Sequencing was performed with immunoSEQ multiplex PCR; in TCRdb, only in-frame clones are kept and a portion is missing. The data contain under 45,000 clones, around 85% of them singletons. The rearrangement joins TRBV9 to TRBJ2-2; perhaps D is TRBD1 or TRBD2 (6 bases each). The source is a woman in her fifties or sixties with HIV. Sequenced material: unsorted PBMCs, taken 3.1 years after starting antiretroviral therapy. CDR3 nucleotide sequence: TGTGCCAGCAGCCCGCCCGGGGGCCGTAACACCGGGGAGCTGTTTTTT. It is translated as CASSPPGGRNTGELFF.